Sequencing of this TCR beta chain was carried out in a study of cytomegalovirus exposure and HLA in healthy donors. Overall study: Both the 120 or so validation repertoires and the roughly 700 first-cohort repertoires used the same platform, as reported by a later analysis. Study-wide findings and caveats: Rare TCR sequences dominated, though some public TCRs recurred in many donors. Overall, around 150 TCR beta chains were annotated as cytomegalovirus-associated. A few chains linked to CMV were shown in vitro to be specific for CMV antigens.

Germline values: CDR1 SGDLS, CDR2 YYNGEE. The V gene lost 4 bases and the J gene lost 7 bases, with 18 bases spanning the gap. This CDR3 spans 15 amino acids. Sequenced by immunoSEQ multiplex PCR; TCRdb stores in-frame clones only, minus some. The repertoire holds 150,000 to 180,000 clones, 70% to 90% seen once, with 2% to 2.5% in the top ten. Turning to this clone: What it binds is not known.

Source material: PBMCs. The clonotype comes from a human donor in good health. The chain employs TRBV9 and TRBJ2-1; perhaps TRBD2 as D (5 bases). CDR3 nucleotide sequence: TGTGCCAGCAGCTTCGGACTGGAAATGGGGAATGAGCAGTTCTTC. Residues: CASSFGLEMGNEQFF. The whole variable domain, remainder taken from reference TRBV9 and TRBJ2-1, is DSGVTQTPKHLITATGQRVTLRCSPRSGDLSVYWYQQSLDQGLQFLIQYYNGEERAKGNILERFSAQQFPDLHSELNLSSLELGDSALYFCASSFGLEMGNEQFFGPGTRLTVL.